This is a list of T cell receptor beta chains from one sample in a study of persistence of HIV-infected CD4 T cells. Sequenced by immunoSEQ multiplex PCR; TCRdb stores in-frame clones only, minus some. The data hold tens of thousands of clones, with more than 70% observed a single time. The antigens for these receptors are not known. Material: CD4+ T cells sorted from PBMCs after roughly 19-hour stimulation, obtained from a patient who received antiretroviral therapy. The receptor set was obtained from an adult man with HIV who was CMV-seropositive. Each CDR3 is given without its conserved first and last residue. A D gene is named only where the DNA matches it firmly.

D gene,V gene,J gene,CDR3 protein
TRBD1,TRBV4-1,TRBJ2-7,ASSLTGGTTYEQY
TRBD1,TRBV28,TRBJ2-3,ASYSLDRGATDTQY
TRBD2,TRBV7-9,TRBJ2-1,ASTRGGRGNEQF
TRBD1,TRBV19,TRBJ1-5,ASTRTGEERNQPQH
.,TRBV5-1,TRBJ2-3,ASTGRAGGTDTQY
TRBD2,TRBV24-1,TRBJ2-3,ATSLSGGDPLDTQY
.,TRBV14,TRBJ1-6,ASSRGGGSPLH
.,TRBV3-1/TRBV3-2,TRBJ1-1,ASSQEGKAF
.,TRBV7-9,TRBJ1-3,ASSLARSSGNTIY
.,TRBV5-1,TRBJ2-3,ASSLEATWSTDTQY
.,TRBV3-1/TRBV3-2,TRBJ1-1,ASSQDGRRAEAF
TRBD1,TRBV28,TRBJ1-6,ASSLDRGFGSPLH
.,TRBV9,TRBJ1-3,ASSSPGGQGGNTIY
.,TRBV9,TRBJ2-3,ASSVDQDTQY
TRBD2,TRBV4-1,TRBJ2-7,ASSQVGTRAAYEQY
TRBD1,TRBV4-1,TRBJ1-5,ASSPGTDRNQPQH
TRBD2,TRBV7-2,TRBJ2-3,ASSLVGTTTDTQY
TRBD1,TRBV19,TRBJ1-5,ASSPGQGARQPQH
.,TRBV12-5,TRBJ2-1,ASGLAGQSYNEQF
.,TRBV19,TRBJ2-2,ATSRGPPTGELF
TRBD1,TRBV2,TRBJ1-5,ASSAGQGDQPQH
.,TRBV5-5,TRBJ1-1,ASSLQRVNTEAF
TRBD1,TRBV4-1,TRBJ2-6,ASSQEQGSSGANVLT
TRBD1,TRBV27,TRBJ1-5,ASSRTGDGNQPQH
TRBD2,TRBV18,TRBJ2-7,ASSRTSGGPYEQY
.,TRBV27,TRBJ1-1,ASSLRGGMNTEAF
.,TRBV3-1/TRBV3-2,TRBJ1-1,ASSLYRDPNTEAF
.,TRBV7-9,TRBJ1-1,ASSLFDSYTEAF
.,TRBV29-1,TRBJ1-5,SVIQGGNQPQH
.,TRBV6-1,TRBJ1-3,ASSEGAGGNTIY
.,TRBV7-2,TRBJ1-4,ASSWNGQNNEKLF
.,TRBV3-1/TRBV3-2,TRBJ2-1,ASSQEGVAGEQF
.,TRBV5-1,TRBJ2-1,ASSSGGTGRNNEQF
.,TRBV5-1,TRBJ1-1,ASSWGGRGGTEAF
.,TRBV7-2,TRBJ2-1,ASSLTLVLNEQF
TRBD1,TRBV19,TRBJ2-2,ASRPGTGRTGELF
.,TRBV6-2/TRBV6-3,TRBJ2-3,ASSYPSGLQGDTQY
.,TRBV7-9,TRBJ2-5,ASSWEQGPETQY
TRBD1,TRBV5-5,TRBJ2-7,ASMGQGSDEQY
TRBD2,TRBV10-2,TRBJ2-1,ASKSSGGPPNEQF
TRBD1,TRBV5-1,TRBJ2-3,ASSFRQGAGTQY
.,TRBV3-1/TRBV3-2,TRBJ2-4,ASSQGGLPNIQY